This record looks at one T cell receptor beta chain sequence and its context. Which antigen it targets is not known. The input lacks base qualities; no much larger clone sits a single base away. Genomic DNA was extracted from sorted cells for sequencing of the TCRbeta CDR3 region. The immunoSEQ Assay was used to sequence the TCRbeta CDR3 regions. TCRdb limited this immuneACCESS table to in-frame rearrangements with V and J called. A share of clones is missing; checked studies link under half to unresolved V genes, and the rest is unexplained. In this sample the table shows 60,000 to 80,000 clones, approximately 92% of which occur a single time. The ten largest clones capture roughly an eighth of the sample. The junction shows trimming of 2 bases on V and 1 base on J, and the gene matches do not reach 6 bases of it. From its cysteine to its phenylalanine, the CDR3 spans 16 amino acids. The CDR3 DNA has 48 bases and is translated from base 1. The germline V gene encodes CDR1 GTSNPN and CDR2 SVGIG (reference sequence).

This specimen comes from a study of OX40 agonist ivuxolimab in advanced cancers. Concerning the study at large: Ivuxolimab was a fully human IgG2 agonistic monoclonal antibody targeting the costimulatory receptor OX40 (CD134). Intravenous ivuxolimab was administered to patients every 2 weeks at six dose levels: 0.01, 0.1, 0.3, 1.5, 3 and 10 mg/kg. Of the roughly 53 patients in dose escalation, about 20 had hepatocellular carcinoma, around 15 had melanoma, 9 had renal cell carcinoma and 9 had head and neck cancer. The dose-escalation cohort was roughly 83% male with a mean age of about 60 years, ranging from roughly 23 to 90. Patients were allowed to have had prior anti-PD-1, anti-PD-L1 or anti-CTLA-4 therapy, and approximately 43% of the dose-escalation patients had previously received checkpoint inhibitors. Three dose-escalation patients achieved partial responses, one with hepatocellular carcinoma and two with cutaneous melanoma. Peripheral TCRbeta sequencing was intended to test whether TCR sequence diversity was altered and clonal T-cell expansion was caused by ivuxolimab. The paper describes the monotherapy dose-escalation part (N of about 52 patients) of the phase I trial of ivuxolimab. General study outcomes and caveats: In the 0.1-3.0 mg/kg groups, partial responders were among the patients with the lowest normalized peripheral clonal expansion, particularly in CD8+ T cells. Antigen specificity was not determined for the clonally expanded peripheral T cells. Low levels of normalized T-cell clonal expansion were also seen in some patients who did not respond. At doses of 0.1 to 3.0 mg/kg, clonal expansion of both CD4+ and CD8+ blood T cells was observed from baseline to week 6. After ivuxolimab, more expanded clones were found on average in CD8+ T cells than in CD4+ T cells.

Patients with autoimmune disease history or receiving systemic immunosuppression were excluded from the trial. Peripheral blood for TCR sequencing was drawn from every dose cohort at baseline, at cycle 4 day 1 and at cycle 7 day 1. Samples came from an open-label, multicenter, first-in-human phase I dose-escalation trial of ivuxolimab. Adults with locally advanced or metastatic melanoma, renal cell carcinoma, hepatocellular carcinoma or head and neck squamous cell carcinoma were enrolled in the trial. CD4+ and CD8+ T cells were sorted separately from peripheral blood before TCR sequencing. The sequences come from CD4+ or CD8+ T cells sorted from blood, collected in a trial of the OX40 agonist ivuxolimab. The chain employs TRBV30 and TRBJ2-3, with 10 junctional bases fitting TRBD2. The receptor was isolated from an adult with an advanced solid tumor such as melanoma, head and neck, liver or kidney cancer. This receptor carries the CDR3 CAWSPRTSGGTDTQYF. The DNA sequence is TGTGCCTGGAGTCCCCGCACTAGCGGGGGCACAGATACGCAGTATTTT.